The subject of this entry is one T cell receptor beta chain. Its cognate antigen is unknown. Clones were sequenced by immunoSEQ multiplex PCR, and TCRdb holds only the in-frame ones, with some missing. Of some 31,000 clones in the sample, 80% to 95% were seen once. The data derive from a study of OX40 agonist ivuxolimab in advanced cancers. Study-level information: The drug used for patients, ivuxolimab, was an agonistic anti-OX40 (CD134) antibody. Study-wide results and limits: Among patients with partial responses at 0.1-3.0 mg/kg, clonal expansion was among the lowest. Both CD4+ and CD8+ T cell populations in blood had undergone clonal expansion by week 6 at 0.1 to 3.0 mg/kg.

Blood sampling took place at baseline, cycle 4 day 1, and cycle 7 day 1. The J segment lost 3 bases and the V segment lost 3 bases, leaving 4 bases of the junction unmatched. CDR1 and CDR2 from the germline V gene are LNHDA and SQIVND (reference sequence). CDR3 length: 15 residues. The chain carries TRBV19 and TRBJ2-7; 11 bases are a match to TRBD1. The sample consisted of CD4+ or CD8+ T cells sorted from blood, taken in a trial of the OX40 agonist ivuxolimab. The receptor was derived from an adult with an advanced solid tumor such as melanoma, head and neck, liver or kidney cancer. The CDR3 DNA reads TGTGCCAGTAGTATCGGGACAGGGGGGGTCTACGAGCAGTACTTC. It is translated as CASSIGTGGVYEQYF.